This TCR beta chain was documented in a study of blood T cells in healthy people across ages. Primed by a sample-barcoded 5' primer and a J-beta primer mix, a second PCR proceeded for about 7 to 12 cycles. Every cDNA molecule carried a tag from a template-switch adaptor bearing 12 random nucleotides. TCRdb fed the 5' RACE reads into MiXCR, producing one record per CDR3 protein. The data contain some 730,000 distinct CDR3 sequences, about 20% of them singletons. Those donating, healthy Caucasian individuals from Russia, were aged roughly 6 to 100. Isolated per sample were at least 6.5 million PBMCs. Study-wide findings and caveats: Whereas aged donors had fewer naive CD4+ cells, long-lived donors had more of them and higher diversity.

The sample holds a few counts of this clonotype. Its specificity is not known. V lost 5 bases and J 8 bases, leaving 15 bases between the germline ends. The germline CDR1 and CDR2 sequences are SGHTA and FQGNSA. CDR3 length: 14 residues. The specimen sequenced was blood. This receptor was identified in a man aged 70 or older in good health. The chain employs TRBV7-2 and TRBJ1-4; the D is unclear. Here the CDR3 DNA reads TGTGCCAGCAGCCCAAGGGCCGACGGGGAAAAACTGTTTTTT. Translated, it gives CASSPRADGEKLFF.